This is a list of T cell receptor beta chains from one sample in a study of monozygotic twins with cystic fibrosis. Sequencing used immunoSEQ multiplex PCR; TCRdb keeps in-frame clones, though not all of them. This table has roughly 12,000 clones, 65% to 90% appearing once. The specimen sequenced was blood. These receptor sequences come from a man in his late teens or twenties with cystic fibrosis. The CDR3 runs from the conserved cysteine through the conserved F or W. A D gene is named only where the DNA matches it firmly. Clone size, where shown, is once, few, many, or a class for clones that have expanded.

TGTGCCAGCAGCGTAGGGGCAGGGGGCACTGGAAACACCATATATTTT,CASSVGAGGTGNTIYF,TRBJ1-3,16,TRBD1,-,TRBV9
TGTGCCACCGGGACAGGGGGGACGTGGGAGACCCAGTACTTC,CATGTGGTWETQYF,TRBJ2-5,14,TRBD1,-,TRBV30
TGTGCCAGCAGCCAAGATGAGCGTACTCAAGAGACCCAGTACTTC,CASSQDERTQETQYF,TRBJ2-5,15,-,-,TRBV14
TGTGCCAGCAGCTTGCCCTCAATGGACGGTCAAGAGACCCAATACTTC,CASSLPSMDGQETQYF,TRBJ2-5,16,-,-,TRBV13
TGTGCCAGCACCTACTCTGGGACAGGACCCTACGAGCAGTACTTC,CASTYSGTGPYEQYF,TRBJ2-7,15,TRBD1,-,TRBV5-8
TGTGCCAGCAGCCCGGGGGGATGGCAGGGGATCTCCTACGAGCAGTACTTC,CASSPGGWQGISYEQYF,TRBJ2-7,17,-,-,TRBV7-9
TGTGCCAGCAGGAAAGCGGGAGTGACGTACGAGCAGTACTTC,CASRKAGVTYEQYF,TRBJ2-7,14,TRBD2,-,TRBV6-1
TGTGCCAGTAGTATGGGGTGGGGCAATCAGCCCCAGCATTTT,CASSMGWGNQPQHF,TRBJ1-5,14,-,-,TRBV19
TGCGCCAGCAGTGGGACTAGCGGGAGTTTGGACGGGGAGCTGTTTTTT,CASSGTSGSLDGELFF,TRBJ2-2,16,TRBD2,few,TRBV10-1
TGTGCCATCAGGGATCCGAACACCGGGGAGCTGTTTTTT,CAIRDPNTGELFF,TRBJ2-2,13,-,-,TRBV10-3
TGTGCCAGCAGGGGACTAGCTGGAGATACGCAGTATTTT,CASRGLAGDTQYF,TRBJ2-3,13,TRBD2,-,TRBV6-5
TGTGCCAGCAGTGGGCCCGTTCCCGGGGAGCTGTTTTTT,CASSGPVPGELFF,TRBJ2-2,13,-,-,TRBV27
TGCGCCAGCAGCTTACAGGGTACTGAAGCTTTCTTT,CASSLQGTEAFF,TRBJ1-1,12,-,-,TRBV5-1
TGTGCCAGCAGCCCGGGGAATCAGCCCCAGCATTTT,CASSPGNQPQHF,TRBJ1-5,12,-,-,TRBV7-9
TGCGCCAGCAGCGCCCCGGGGCCCCCCGGAGCCTACGAGCAGTACTTC,CASSAPGPPGAYEQYF,TRBJ2-7,16,-,-,TRBV10-1
TGCGCCAGCAGTGAAAAGGGACAGGGGTTGTCTAATGAAAAACTGTTTTTT,CASSEKGQGLSNEKLFF,TRBJ1-4,17,TRBD1,few,TRBV10-1
TGTGCCAGCAGCTCTGACCCACCGACGATTAGCAATCAGCCCCAGCATTTT,CASSSDPPTISNQPQHF,TRBJ1-5,17,-,-,TRBV11-3
TGCGCCAGCAGCCGCAAAATGGCGGACGGTTCCTTTGAAGCTTTCTTT,CASSRKMADGSFEAFF,TRBJ1-1,16,-,-,TRBV4-3
TGTGCCAGCAGCCTACCCGGTGGGGGAGAGCAGTTCTTC,CASSLPGGGEQFF,TRBJ2-1,13,-,-,TRBV11-1
TGCAGTGCTAGGGACAATCAAGCTTTCTTT,CSARDNQAFF,TRBJ1-1,10,-,-,TRBV20-1
TGTGCCAGCAGCTTGGACCGGACAGCTGGAAACACCATATATTTT,CASSLDRTAGNTIYF,TRBJ1-3,15,-,-,TRBV5-4
TGTGCCAGCAGCTTCCGGGACACTTACAATGAGCAGTTCTTC,CASSFRDTYNEQFF,TRBJ2-1,14,-,-,TRBV7-8
TGTGCCAGCAGCTTAGCACTAACCGCCGATGAGCAGTTCTTC,CASSLALTADEQFF,TRBJ2-1,14,-,-,TRBV11-2
TGTGCCAGCAGCTTAGAAGCGGGGGGGCTGAATGAGCAGTTCTTC,CASSLEAGGLNEQFF,TRBJ2-1,15,TRBD2,-,TRBV7-2
TGTGCCAGTAGTATAGGCGAGGGGTACGAGCAGTACTTC,CASSIGEGYEQYF,TRBJ2-7,13,-,few,TRBV19
TGTGCCAGTAGTGGGGATCCCAACTATGGCTACACCTTC,CASSGDPNYGYTF,TRBJ1-2,13,-,-,TRBV19
TGCGCCAGCAGCACTCTCGGAGGGCTAGCGGGGGCCGGAGGGACCCAGTACTTC,CASSTLGGLAGAGGTQYF,TRBJ2-5,18,TRBD2,-,TRBV4-3
TGTGCCAGCAGCCCACTAGCGGGAGATCCCCATGAGCAGTTCTTC,CASSPLAGDPHEQFF,TRBJ2-1,15,TRBD2,few,TRBV7-9
TGTGCCATCCTTAGAGGGGGAGGGAGCACCGGGGAGCTGTTTTTT,CAILRGGGSTGELFF,TRBJ2-2,15,-,once,TRBV10-3
TGTGCCAGCAGCTCGAGGGCCGGACAGTCCACCGGGACCCAGTACTTC,CASSSRAGQSTGTQYF,TRBJ2-5,16,-,-,TRBV7-9
TGTGCCAGCAGCTTACCAGCGGGAGGGTACGCCCAAGAGACCCAGTACTTC,CASSLPAGGYAQETQYF,TRBJ2-5,17,TRBD2,-,TRBV7-6
TGCGCCAGCAGCCACGGACTAGTTCTCTCCGGGGAGCTGTTTTTT,CASSHGLVLSGELFF,TRBJ2-2,15,TRBD2,-,TRBV4-1
TGCAGCGTTGAGGGGGCGACAGGGACTCCCTACGAGCAGTACTTC,CSVEGATGTPYEQYF,TRBJ2-7,15,-,-,TRBV29-1
TGTGCCAGCAGCCAAGAAGGGTTCTTTCCGGGTGGAGGCACAAACACCGGGGAGCTGTTTTTT,CASSQEGFFPGGGTNTGELFF,TRBJ2-2,21,-,-,TRBV4-2
TGTGCCAGCAGCAGCGGATTCACAGATACGCAGTATTTT,CASSSGFTDTQYF,TRBJ2-3,13,-,-,TRBV2
TGTGCCTGGAGGGCCCCTCCCGAGACCCAGTACTTC,CAWRAPPETQYF,TRBJ2-5,12,-,-,TRBV30
TGTGCCAGCAGTGAAGCGCCCCGGCAGGCACAGCCCCAGCATTTT,CASSEAPRQAQPQHF,TRBJ1-5,15,-,-,TRBV2
TGCAGCGTGGCGGGGAGCGGGAGGATTCGGTACAATGAGCAGTTCTTC,CSVAGSGRIRYNEQFF,TRBJ2-1,16,TRBD2,-,TRBV29-1
TGTGCCAGCAGAAGACGGGTAACGAACTATGGCTACACCTTC,CASRRRVTNYGYTF,TRBJ1-2,14,-,-,TRBV27
TGTGCCAGCAGTTTTGGGACAGGGAACACCGGGGAGCTGTTTTTT,CASSFGTGNTGELFF,TRBJ2-2,15,TRBD1,-,TRBV27
TGTGCCAGCAGAATCACAGGGGTTGGCAATCAGCCCCAGCATTTT,CASRITGVGNQPQHF,TRBJ1-5,15,TRBD1,few,TRBV27
TGTGCCAGCAGCTTAGTGCTAGATACGCAGTATTTT,CASSLVLDTQYF,TRBJ2-3,12,-,-,TRBV11-2
TGTGCCAGCAGCTTAGGAAGGGGAAACACCATATATTTT,CASSLGRGNTIYF,TRBJ1-3,13,-,-,TRBV7-2
TGCGCCAGCAGCCAAATAGGGGACAGGGGGTACAAAAACATTCAGTACTTC,CASSQIGDRGYKNIQYF,TRBJ2-4,17,TRBD1,-,TRBV4-1